This is a list of T cell receptor beta chains from one sample in a study of cytomegalovirus exposure and HLA in healthy donors. Using immunoSEQ multiplex PCR, the repertoire was profiled, and TCRdb retains in-frame clones only, with some absent. The sample has some 200,000 clones, approximately 59% seen once. What was sequenced was PBMCs. These receptors were obtained from a man aged 40-49 years in good health and CMV-seronegative. Both conserved end residues are part of each CDR3. Each record gives: V gene, D gene, J gene, clone size, CDR3 protein, CDR3 DNA. The D gene is left open where the match is weak. Rows give clone size only sometimes, using once, few, many, or a class for an expanded clone.

TRBV7-2	TRBD2	TRBJ2-5	.	CASSRGGLFQETQYF	TGTGCCAGCAGCCGCGGGGGTTTGTTCCAAGAGACCCAGTACTTC
TRBV15	TRBD2	TRBJ2-2	.	CATASGGISGELFF	TGTGCCACCGCTAGCGGGGGTATATCCGGGGAGCTGTTTTTT
TRBV6-4	.	TRBJ2-1	.	CASSDSYRVLYNEQFF	TGTGCCAGCAGTGACTCATACAGGGTTCTCTACAATGAGCAGTTCTTC
TRBV29-1	.	TRBJ2-1	.	CSVVEERYNEQFF	TGCAGCGTTGTTGAAGAGCGGTACAATGAGCAGTTCTTC
TRBV7-8	.	TRBJ2-1	.	CASSLTTGVAYNEQFF	TGTGCCAGCAGCTTGACCACAGGTGTGGCCTACAATGAGCAGTTCTTC
TRBV30	TRBD2	TRBJ2-3	.	CAWSGLATSTDTQYF	TGTGCCTGGAGTGGACTAGCGACGAGCACAGATACGCAGTATTTT
TRBV7-9	TRBD1	TRBJ2-1	once	CASSRGQGAGEQFF	TGTGCCAGCAGCCGGGGACAGGGGGCAGGCGAGCAGTTCTTC
TRBV5-1	TRBD1	TRBJ1-2	.	CASSPGTGVYYGYTF	TGCGCCAGCAGCCCAGGGACAGGGGTATACTATGGCTACACCTTC
TRBV5-4	TRBD1	TRBJ2-2	few	CASSSGQGSNTGELFF	TGTGCCAGCAGCTCTGGACAGGGGAGTAACACCGGGGAGCTGTTTTTT
TRBV4-2	.	TRBJ1-1	few	CASSQGQWAFF	TGTGCCAGCAGCCAAGGGCAGTGGGCTTTCTTT
TRBV9	.	TRBJ1-2	.	CASSVPGGAQGGYTF	TGTGCCAGCAGCGTGCCAGGCGGGGCCCAGGGTGGCTACACCTTC
TRBV9	.	TRBJ1-1	.	CASSVAPITAGTEAFF	TGTGCCAGCAGCGTAGCCCCTATCACGGCGGGCACTGAAGCTTTCTTT
TRBV29-1	.	TRBJ1-1	.	CSVEAGRGLNEAFF	TGCAGCGTTGAGGCAGGCCGGGGGTTGAATGAAGCTTTCTTT
TRBV27	TRBD2	TRBJ2-7	.	CASSGLASSSYEQYF	TGTGCCAGCAGTGGACTAGCGTCGAGCTCCTACGAGCAGTACTTC
TRBV19	TRBD2	TRBJ2-7	.	CASSRTSGSAAYEQYF	TGTGCCAGTAGTAGGACTAGCGGGAGTGCAGCGTACGAGCAGTACTTC
TRBV6-5	TRBD2	TRBJ2-2	few	CASSKGRANTGELFF	TGTGCCAGCAGTAAGGGGAGGGCGAACACCGGGGAGCTGTTTTTT
TRBV5-6	TRBD2	TRBJ2-7	few	CASSSGLGKYEQYF	TGTGCCAGCAGCTCGGGACTAGGGAAGTACGAGCAGTACTTC
TRBV4-1	.	TRBJ2-7	.	CASSHQDRNEQYF	TGCGCCAGCAGCCATCAGGACAGAAACGAGCAGTACTTC
TRBV27	TRBD1	TRBJ2-2	.	CASSPYRGDTGELFF	TGTGCCAGCAGTCCCTACAGGGGTGACACCGGGGAGCTGTTTTTT
TRBV28	.	TRBJ2-1	.	CASSPIFDRNSYNEQFF	TGTGCCAGCAGTCCCATATTCGACAGGAATTCCTACAATGAGCAGTTCTTC
TRBV30	TRBD2	TRBJ2-3	.	CAWSALLAGVTDTQYF	TGTGCCTGGAGTGCACTTTTAGCGGGGGTAACAGATACGCAGTATTTT
TRBV4-1	TRBD1	TRBJ2-7	.	CASSHIAGQGAYEQYF	TGCGCCAGCAGCCACATAGCGGGACAGGGGGCCTACGAGCAGTACTTC
TRBV5-8	TRBD1	TRBJ2-5	.	CASSAGDRGQQETQYF	TGTGCCAGCAGCGCTGGGGACAGGGGGCAACAAGAGACCCAGTACTTC
TRBV30	.	TRBJ2-1	few	CAWTPGPYNEQFF	TGTGCCTGGACGCCTGGGCCGTACAATGAGCAGTTCTTC
TRBV29-1	TRBD2	TRBJ2-2	.	CSVVGGSGTGELFF	TGCAGCGTTGTGGGGGGGTCGGGCACCGGGGAGCTGTTTTTT
TRBV6-5	.	TRBJ1-2	.	CASSYGSGHYGYTF	TGTGCCAGCAGTTATGGGTCAGGGCACTATGGCTACACCTTC